These T cell receptor beta chains were read from a single sample in a study of identical twins. TCRdb re-analysed the 5' RACE reads in MiXCR, keeping a single row per CDR3 protein. The sample has around 1.7 million distinct CDR3 sequences; about 31% are singletons. The sample comprised cord blood. Receptor source: a newborn girl in good health. CDR3s include the opening cysteine and the closing phenylalanine or tryptophan. D genes are given only for firm matches. Clone size is shown for a subset of rows, as once, few, many or a class of expanded clone.

TRBV20-1	few	NA	11	TRBJ1-2	TGCAGTGCTAGTGGGTGGTATGGCTACACCTTC	CSASGWYGYTF
TRBV11-2	NA	NA	16	TRBJ2-1	TGTGCCAGCAGCTTGAGAGTATCCCTCTCCTACAATGAGCAGTTCTTC	CASSLRVSLSYNEQFF
TRBV3-1	NA	NA	16	TRBJ2-7	TGTGCCAGCAGCCAAGCGACCTGGACTCCTGGCTACGAGCAGTACTTC	CASSQATWTPGYEQYF
TRBV28	few	TRBD2	17	TRBJ2-3	TGTGCCAGCATAGGCCTAGCGGGAGTCCGACGCACAGATACGCAGTATTTT	CASIGLAGVRRTDTQYF
TRBV27	NA	TRBD2	14	TRBJ2-2	TGTGCCAGCAGGATTCGGGAGGACACCGGGGAGCTGTTTTTT	CASRIREDTGELFF
TRBV25-1	NA	NA	12	TRBJ1-2	TGTGCCAGCAGTACAACGTATGGGGGCTACACCTTC	CASSTTYGGYTF
TRBV20-1	NA	NA	13	TRBJ2-5	TGCAGTGCCCCACGACAGATCCAAGAGACCCAGTACTTC	CSAPRQIQETQYF
TRBV5-1	NA	NA	14	TRBJ1-1	TGCGCCAGCAGCTGGAGCAGTGAGAACACTGAAGCTTTCTTT	CASSWSSENTEAFF
TRBV20-1	NA	NA	13	TRBJ2-7	TGCAGTGCTAGGGACAGAAGACTTGCCGAGCAGTACTTC	CSARDRRLAEQYF
TRBV11-2	few	TRBD1	14	TRBJ1-2	TGTGCCAGCAGCTTCCTCGGGACAGGGGAAGGCTACACCTTC	CASSFLGTGEGYTF
TRBV9	few	NA	20	TRBJ1-5	TGTGCCAGCAGCGTATTGGGCTTAGGCCGGGCGACGCATAGCAATCAGCCCCAGCATTTT	CASSVLGLGRATHSNQPQHF
TRBV5-5	once	NA	13	TRBJ2-1	TGTGCCAGCAGCTTGGTTTTGGGCCGTGAGCAGTTCTTC	CASSLVLGREQFF
TRBV20-1	NA	NA	13	TRBJ1-1	TGCAGTGCTAGGGGACACTCGAACACTGAAGCTTTCTTT	CSARGHSNTEAFF
TRBV12-3/TRBV12-4	few	NA	16	TRBJ1-5	TGTGCCAGCAGCCGAAAACGGGGTGGGGGCAATCAGCCCCAGCATTTT	CASSRKRGGGNQPQHF
TRBV5-1	few	NA	9	TRBJ2-7	TGCGCCATCGGTGGCGAGCAGTACTTC	CAIGGEQYF
TRBV10-3	NA	TRBD2	16	TRBJ2-7	TGTGCCACCAGTGAGTCACTAGCGGGAGGGTCCTACGAGCAGTACTTC	CATSESLAGGSYEQYF
TRBV27	NA	TRBD1	15	TRBJ1-2	TGTGCCAGCAGTTTATCTCGGACAGGGGGCATGGGCTACACCTTC	CASSLSRTGGMGYTF
TRBV20-1	few	NA	13	TRBJ2-1	TGCAGTGCTAGTTCAGGACTACACAATGAGCAGTTCTTC	CSASSGLHNEQFF
TRBV27	NA	NA	15	TRBJ2-1	TGTGCCAGCTTCACGGCGCCTGGTACCTACAATGAGCAGTTCTTC	CASFTAPGTYNEQFF
TRBV4-2	NA	NA	18	TRBJ2-7	TGTGCCAGCAGCCAGGTCCCAGCTAGCGCCACATCCTACAATGAGCAGTACTTC	CASSQVPASATSYNEQYF
TRBV7-9	NA	NA	14	TRBJ1-1	TGTGCCAGCAGCTTATGGGAGAAGAACACTGAAGCTTTCTTT	CASSLWEKNTEAFF
TRBV27	NA	TRBD1	15	TRBJ1-2	TGTGCCAGCAGTTTCTCGGACAGGGTCCCCTATGGCTACACCTTC	CASSFSDRVPYGYTF
TRBV6-1	NA	NA	19	TRBJ1-4	TGTGCCAGCAGTGAATCTCGGGCCCTCTTCACGGTAACTAATGAAAAACTGTTTTTT	CASSESRALFTVTNEKLFF
TRBV20-1	NA	NA	13	TRBJ2-1	TGCAGTGCTAGATTGGCGAGGTACAATGAGCAGTTCTTC	CSARLARYNEQFF
TRBV6-6	many	TRBD1	12	TRBJ1-2	TGTGCCAGCAGTTACTCGGGACAGGACTACACCTTC	CASSYSGQDYTF
TRBV28	few	NA	15	TRBJ2-6	TGTGCCAGCAGTCAACAGGCCTCTGGGGCCAACGTCCTGACTTTC	CASSQQASGANVLTF
TRBV25-1	once	NA	14	TRBJ1-4	TGTGCCAGCAGTGTGGGAGCTTCAACTAAAAAACTGTTTTTT	CASSVGASTKKLFF
TRBV4-1	NA	TRBD1	15	TRBJ1-5	TGCGCCAGCAGCCGGCAAGACAGGGGAAATCAGCCCCAGCATTTT	CASSRQDRGNQPQHF
TRBV6-1	NA	TRBD1	16	TRBJ1-5	TGTGCCAGCAGTGAACCGATTGCAGGGGGGGAACAGCCCCAGCATTTT	CASSEPIAGGEQPQHF
TRBV20-1	few	NA	14	TRBJ2-1	TGCAGTGCTAGTTATGCCACAAATTACAATGAGCAGTTCTTC	CSASYATNYNEQFF
TRBV11-3	NA	TRBD2	16	TRBJ2-1	TGTGCCAGCAGCAAACAGGGGACTAGCGCATACAATGAGCAGTTCTTC	CASSKQGTSAYNEQFF
TRBV29-1	few	NA	13	TRBJ2-7	TGCAGCGTTGAAATTGTTAACTCCTACGAGCAGTACTTC	CSVEIVNSYEQYF
TRBV6-6	NA	TRBD2	15	TRBJ2-5	TGTGCCAGCAGGGAGGGGACTAGCGGGACAGATGAGCAGTACTTC	CASREGTSGTDEQYF
TRBV28	NA	TRBD2	17	TRBJ2-1	TGTGCCAGCAGTCATCTAGGAAGACTAGCGGGAGAGGTTGAGCAGTTCTTC	CASSHLGRLAGEVEQFF
TRBV30	NA	NA	10	TRBJ2-3	TGTGCCTGGGAGTCAGATACGCAGTATTTT	CAWESDTQYF
TRBV28	few	NA	15	TRBJ2-6	TGTGCCAGCAGTTTTTTACAGTATGGGGCCAACGTCCTGACTTTC	CASSFLQYGANVLTF
TRBV6-6	few	NA	15	TRBJ2-5	TGTGCCAGCAGTTACTCGGGTCAGATCGCGGAGACCCAGTACTTC	CASSYSGQIAETQYF
TRBV29-1	NA	NA	14	TRBJ2-7	TGCAGCGTTTACGGGACTCAAAGCTCCTACGAGCAGTACTTC	CSVYGTQSSYEQYF
TRBV7-2	NA	NA	15	TRBJ2-1	TGTGCCAGCAGCCCATCGGGACTTTTCTACAATGAGCAGTTCTTC	CASSPSGLFYNEQFF
TRBV5-1	NA	NA	12	TRBJ2-5	TGCGCCAGCAGTATCGTAGCAGAGACCCAGTACTTC	CASSIVAETQYF
TRBV20-1	NA	NA	12	TRBJ1-4	TGCAGTGCTAGTGCGTCCGTGGAAAAACTGTTTTTT	CSASASVEKLFF
TRBV25-1	NA	TRBD1	17	TRBJ1-3	TGTGCCAGCAGTAGTGAAGGACAGGGACGGGATGGAAACACCATATATTTT	CASSSEGQGRDGNTIYF
TRBV27	NA	TRBD1	15	TRBJ1-1	TGTGCCAGCAGTTTAGGGACAGGGGTATTAACTGAAGCTTTCTTT	CASSLGTGVLTEAFF
TRBV5-1	NA	NA	16	TRBJ2-1	TGCGCCAGCAGCTTGGCCCGTAGCCAAGGTGTCCATGAGCAGTTCTTC	CASSLARSQGVHEQFF
TRBV10-3	few	NA	13	TRBJ2-1	TGTGCCATCAGTGGGACCCTGATAGGTGAGCAGTTCTTC	CAISGTLIGEQFF
TRBV27	few	NA	15	TRBJ1-2	TGTGCCAGCAGTTTGCTAGGTGGAGGGAACTATGGCTACACCTTC	CASSLLGGGNYGYTF
TRBV20-1	NA	NA	15	TRBJ2-1	TGCAGTGCTAGAGTAATGGCGGAAGGATTAAATGAGCAGTTCTTC	CSARVMAEGLNEQFF
TRBV29-1	NA	NA	13	TRBJ2-1	TGCAGCGCTCCGGGACTTTACTACAATGAGCAGTTCTTC	CSAPGLYYNEQFF
TRBV20-1	NA	TRBD1	13	TRBJ2-7	TGCAGTGCTAGCGGGGACAGCTCCTACGAGCGGTACTTC	CSASGDSSYERYF
TRBV2	many	NA	12	TRBJ2-1	TGTGCCAGAGGCGTGCCATACAATGAGCAGTTCTTC	CARGVPYNEQFF